This T cell receptor beta chain emerged from a study of cytomegalovirus exposure and HLA in healthy donors. Notes on the study in general: Associated with cytomegalovirus, according to the listing, were 150 to 200 TCR beta chains.

CDR3 length: 16 amino acids. Germline loops: CDR1 SGHTA, CDR2 FQGTGA. The V and J ends lost 3 bases and 3 bases, in that order; junction bases with no gene match: 3. The study ran its PCR with 60 Vbeta and 13 Jbeta primers. Sequenced by immunoSEQ multiplex PCR; TCRdb stores in-frame clones only, minus some. The sample records 150,000 to 200,000 clones, roughly 80% being singletons. With regard to this clone: Antigen: not known.

The sequence was obtained from a man aged 25 to 45 in good health and CMV-seropositive. Sequencing was carried out using PBMCs. The rearrangement uses TRBV7-3 and TRBJ2-5; 14 bases line up with TRBD2. Here the CDR3 reads CASSFGLAGGEETQYF. The CDR3 DNA reads as TGTGCCAGCAGCTTTGGACTAGCGGGAGGTGAAGAGACCCAGTACTTC.